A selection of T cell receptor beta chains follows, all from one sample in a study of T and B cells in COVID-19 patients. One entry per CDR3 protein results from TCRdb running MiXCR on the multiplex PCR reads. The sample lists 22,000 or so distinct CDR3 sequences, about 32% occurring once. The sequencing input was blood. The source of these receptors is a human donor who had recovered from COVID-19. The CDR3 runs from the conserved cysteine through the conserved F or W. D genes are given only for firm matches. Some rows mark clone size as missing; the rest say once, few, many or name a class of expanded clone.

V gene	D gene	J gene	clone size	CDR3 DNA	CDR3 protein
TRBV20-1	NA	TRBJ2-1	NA	TGCAGTGCTCGGGACGCAGGACTGAGCTCCTACAATGAGCAGTTCTTC	CSARDAGLSSYNEQFF
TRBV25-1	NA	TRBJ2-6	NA	TGTGCCAGCAGAACAGGGTCTGGGGCCAACGTCCTGACTTTC	CASRTGSGANVLTF
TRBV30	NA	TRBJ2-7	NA	TGTGCCTGGAGTCTCCCCTACAGAGAAATTCCTTTCGAGCAGTACTTC	CAWSLPYREIPFEQYF
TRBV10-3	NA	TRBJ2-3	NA	TGTGCCACGAGGCCATGGCCTAGCACAGATACGCAGTATTTT	CATRPWPSTDTQYF
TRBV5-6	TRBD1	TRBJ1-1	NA	TGCGCCAGCAGCTTGGATATGGACAGGGGCACTGAAGCTTTCTTT	CASSLDMDRGTEAFF
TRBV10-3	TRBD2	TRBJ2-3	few	TGTGCCATCAGTGAGATTAGCGGGAACCACTTGGGGCAGTATTTT	CAISEISGNHLGQYF
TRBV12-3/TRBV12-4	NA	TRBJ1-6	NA	TGTGCCAGCAGTTTTGGCCGGAGGGGGTCACCCCTCCACTTT	CASSFGRRGSPLHF
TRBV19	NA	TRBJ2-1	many	TGTGCCACCGCTGGAGAGTCCTACAATGAGCAGTTCTTC	CATAGESYNEQFF
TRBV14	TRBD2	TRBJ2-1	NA	TGTGCCAGCAGCTTGGGACTAGCGGGGCGTGAGCAGTTCTTC	CASSLGLAGREQFF
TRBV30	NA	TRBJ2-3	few	TGTGCCTGGAGCACCAGGAGAGATACGCAGTATTTT	CAWSTRRDTQYF
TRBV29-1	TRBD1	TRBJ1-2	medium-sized	TGCAGCGTTGATGGGATAGACAGGGGGCGAGACGGCTACACCTTC	CSVDGIDRGRDGYTF
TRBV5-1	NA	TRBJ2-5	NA	TGCGCCAGCAGACAGGGCATCGAGGGGACCCAGTACTTC	CASRQGIEGTQYF
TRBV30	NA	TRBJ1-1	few	TGTGCCTGGAGTAGGGGGGTGGGCACTGAAGCTTTCTTT	CAWSRGVGTEAFF
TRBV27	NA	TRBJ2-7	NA	TGTGCCAGCAGTATAGGGGCGACTAACTACGAGCAGTACTTC	CASSIGATNYEQYF
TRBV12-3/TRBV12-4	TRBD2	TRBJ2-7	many	TGTGCCAGCAATCCGGGACTAGCGGGAGCCGCCTCTGAGCAGTACTTC	CASNPGLAGAASEQYF
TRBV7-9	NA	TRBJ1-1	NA	TGTGCCAGCAAGTGGGTGGAGTTCACTGAAGCTTTCTTT	CASKWVEFTEAFF
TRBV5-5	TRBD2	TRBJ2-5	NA	TGCGCCAGCAGCACAAGCGGGGAAGAGACCCAGTACTTC	CASSTSGEETQYF
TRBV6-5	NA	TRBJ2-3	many	TGTGCCAGCAGTTACTCAGGGGATACGCAGTATTTT	CASSYSGDTQYF
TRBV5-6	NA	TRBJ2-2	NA	TGTGCCAGCAGCTTAGTTGGGGGCGCGATCGGGGAGCTGCTTTTT	CASSLVGGAIGELLF
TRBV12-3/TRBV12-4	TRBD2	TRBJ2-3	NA	TGTGCCAGCACCAGACTAGCGGGAGACCGTGAAGATACGCAGTATTTT	CASTRLAGDREDTQYF
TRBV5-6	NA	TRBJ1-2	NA	TGTGCCAGCAGCCAAATAGGGACAAAGAGCTATGGCTACACCTTC	CASSQIGTKSYGYTF
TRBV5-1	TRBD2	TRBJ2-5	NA	TGCGCCAGCAGCTTGGGCCCATTAGCGGGGCAGGGAGAGACCCAGTACTTC	CASSLGPLAGQGETQYF
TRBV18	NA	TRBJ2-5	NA	TGTGCCAGCTCACCGTCCGGGACACCGCAAGAGACCCAGTACTTC	CASSPSGTPQETQYF
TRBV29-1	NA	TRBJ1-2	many	TGCAGCGTTGAAGATATATCTGGCTACACCTTC	CSVEDISGYTF
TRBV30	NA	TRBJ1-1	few	TGTGCCTGGGGGGCCCCGGGACCTAAAGACCCGAAAGCTTTCTTT	CAWGAPGPKDPKAFF
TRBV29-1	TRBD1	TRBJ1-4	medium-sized	TGCAGCGTCGTGACAGGGGCGAGTGAAAAACTGTTTTTT	CSVVTGASEKLFF
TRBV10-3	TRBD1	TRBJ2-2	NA	TGTGCCATCAGTGGACAGGGCGACACCGGGGAGCTGTTTTTT	CAISGQGDTGELFF
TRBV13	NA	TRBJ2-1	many	TGTGCCAGCAGCTTAGGCGCTCCCAGCTCCTACAATGAGCAGTTCTTC	CASSLGAPSSYNEQFF
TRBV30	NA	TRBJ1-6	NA	TGTGCCGCCTCGACCGATCAACTAGTAAATTCACCCCTCCACTTT	CAASTDQLVNSPLHF
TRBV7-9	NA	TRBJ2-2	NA	TGCGCCAGCAAACGACCGGGCGGGGAGCTGTTTTTT	CASKRPGGELFF
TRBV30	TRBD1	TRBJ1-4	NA	TGTGCCTGGAGTGTACCCGGGACAGGGTTCGGAAAACTGTTTTTT	CAWSVPGTGFGKLFF
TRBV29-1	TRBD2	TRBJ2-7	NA	TGCAGCCCATCCCGTACTAGCGGGGGCCACGAGCAGTACTTC	CSPSRTSGGHEQYF
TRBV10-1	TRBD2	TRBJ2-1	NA	TGCGCCAGCAGTAAAACTAGCGTCAATGAGCAGTTCTTC	CASSKTSVNEQFF
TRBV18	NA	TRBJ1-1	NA	TGTGCCAGCTCACCCCGCCTGGGGGCGAACACTGAAGCTTTCTTT	CASSPRLGANTEAFF
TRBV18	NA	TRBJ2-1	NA	TGTGCCAGCTCACCACGGGAAGGATACAATGAGCAGTTCTTC	CASSPREGYNEQFF
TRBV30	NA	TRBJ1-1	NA	TGTGCCTGGAGTGTACGGGGCCCTCTTAGTGAAGCTTTCTTT	CAWSVRGPLSEAFF
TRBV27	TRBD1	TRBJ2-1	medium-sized	TGTGCCAGCAGTGACAGGGGGCATTACAATGAGCAGTTCTTC	CASSDRGHYNEQFF
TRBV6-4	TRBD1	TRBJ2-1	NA	TGTGCCAGCAGTGGGACAGGGGGCTCCTACAATGAGCAGTTCTTC	CASSGTGGSYNEQFF
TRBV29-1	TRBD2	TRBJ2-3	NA	TGCAGCGCCGGGACTAGCGGGAGGGGAGGGGCAGATACGCAGTATTTT	CSAGTSGRGGADTQYF
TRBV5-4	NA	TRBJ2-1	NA	TGTGCCAGCAGTCTGGAGAGAGGTGAGCAGTTCTTC	CASSLERGEQFF
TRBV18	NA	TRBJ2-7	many	TGTGCCAGCTCACGCGCGACAGTGACCTACGAGCAGTACTTC	CASSRATVTYEQYF
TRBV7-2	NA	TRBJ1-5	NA	TGTGCCAGCAGCCGACAGGTCAATCAGCCCCAGCATTTT	CASSRQVNQPQHF
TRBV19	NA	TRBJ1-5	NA	TGTGCCAGTAGTTCGAGACAGGGCAATCAGCCCCAGCATTTT	CASSSRQGNQPQHF
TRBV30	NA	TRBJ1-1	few	TGTGCTCGAAGCCGAGGGGCGCTTGGATCGAACACTGAAGCTTTCTTT	CARSRGALGSNTEAFF
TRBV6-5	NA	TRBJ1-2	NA	TGTGCCACCTCTGGCCCCCCAGCTTATGGCTACACCTTC	CATSGPPAYGYTF
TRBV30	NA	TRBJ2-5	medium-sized	TGTGCCTGGAGTCCCAGCGGGCAGGAGACCCAGTACTTC	CAWSPSGQETQYF
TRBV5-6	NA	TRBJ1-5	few	TGTGCCAGCAGCTTGTTCGGTCAACAGCCCCAGCATTTT	CASSLFGQQPQHF
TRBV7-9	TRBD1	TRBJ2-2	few	TGTGCCAGCAGCTTGTGGACAGGGGGGACCGGGGAGCTGTTTTTT	CASSLWTGGTGELFF
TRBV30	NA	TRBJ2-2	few	TGTGCCTGGAGGACGGGACCGGGGGAGCTGTTTTTT	CAWRTGPGELFF
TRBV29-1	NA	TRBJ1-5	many	TGCAGCGTTGGCAGGGAGGGTCAGCCCCAGCATTTT	CSVGREGQPQHF
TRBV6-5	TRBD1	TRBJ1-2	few	TGTGCCAGCAGTTACTCGGACAGGGCCTTTAGCGGCTACACCTTC	CASSYSDRAFSGYTF
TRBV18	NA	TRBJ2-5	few	TGTGCCAGCTCAGCATTAGAGGGGAGTGAGACCCAGTACTTC	CASSALEGSETQYF
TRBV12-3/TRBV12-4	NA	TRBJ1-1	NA	TGTGCCAGCACCCCGATTGGGGGTTACACTGAAGCTTTCTTT	CASTPIGGYTEAFF
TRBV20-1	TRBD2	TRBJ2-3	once	TGCAGTGCCCCCCGACTAGCGGGGGGAGGGCCAGATACGCAGTATTTT	CSAPRLAGGGPDTQYF